This T cell receptor beta chain was documented in a study of cytomegalovirus exposure and HLA in healthy donors. Study findings and constraints: According to the study, around 150 TCR beta chains were cytomegalovirus-associated. Subsequent analysis found a tendency for first-cohort TCR clusters to co-occur within the 120 or so validation repertoires.

Sequencing used immunoSEQ multiplex PCR; TCRdb keeps in-frame clones, though not all of them. The sample lists about 160,000 clones; around 92% were seen once. The V segment lost 7 bases and the J segment 1 base; nucleotides outside the gene matches: 7. The germline gives CDR1 SGHDT, CDR2 YYEEEE. The CDR3 has 15 residues. On this clone itself: Its antigen is as yet unknown.

Sequenced: PBMCs. The sequence was collected from a man aged 18 to 29 in good health and CMV-seropositive. This chain links TRBV5-6 with TRBJ2-2, with TRBD1 matching over 7 bases. The CDR3 region has the DNA TGTGCCAGCGGACGAACAGGGGTGAACACCGGGGAGCTGTTTTTT. It translates to CASGRTGVNTGELFF.